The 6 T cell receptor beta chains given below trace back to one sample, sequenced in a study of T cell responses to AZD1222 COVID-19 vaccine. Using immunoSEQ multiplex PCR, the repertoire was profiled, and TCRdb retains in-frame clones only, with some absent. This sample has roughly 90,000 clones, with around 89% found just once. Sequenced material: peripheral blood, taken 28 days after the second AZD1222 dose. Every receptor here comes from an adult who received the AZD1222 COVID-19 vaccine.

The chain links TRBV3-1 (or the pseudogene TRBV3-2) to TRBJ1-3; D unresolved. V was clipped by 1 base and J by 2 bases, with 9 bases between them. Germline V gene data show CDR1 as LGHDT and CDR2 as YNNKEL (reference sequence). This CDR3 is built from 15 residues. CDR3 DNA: TGTGCCAGCAGCCAAGTAGTGGTGGCTGGAAACACCATATATTTT. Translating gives CASSQVVVAGNTIYF.

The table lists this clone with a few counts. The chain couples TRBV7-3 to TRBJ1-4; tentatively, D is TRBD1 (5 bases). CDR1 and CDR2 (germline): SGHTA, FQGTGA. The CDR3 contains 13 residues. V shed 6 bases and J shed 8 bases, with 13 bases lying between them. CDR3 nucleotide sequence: TGTGCCAGCAGTCGAGGGGCAGGCGAAAAACTGTTTTTT. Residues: CASSRGAGEKLFF. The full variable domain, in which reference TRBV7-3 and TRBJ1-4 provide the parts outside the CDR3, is GAGVSQTPSNKVTEKGKYVELRCDPISGHTALYWYRQSLGQGPEFLIYFQGTGAADDSGLPNDRFFAVRPEGSVSTLKIQRTERGDSAVYLCASSRGAGEKLFFGSGTQLSVL.

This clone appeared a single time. CDR3 nucleotide sequence: TGTGCCAGCAGTCCCTCGGACGGTGAGAGCTCCTACGAGCAGTACTTC. It specifies CASSPSDGESSYEQYF. This rearrangement joins TRBV27 to TRBJ2-7, with D unresolved. The CDR3 covers 16 residues. V dropped 5 bases and J dropped 0 bases, with 17 bases sitting between them. Germline lookup yields CDR1 MNHEY and CDR2 SMNVEV (reference sequence).

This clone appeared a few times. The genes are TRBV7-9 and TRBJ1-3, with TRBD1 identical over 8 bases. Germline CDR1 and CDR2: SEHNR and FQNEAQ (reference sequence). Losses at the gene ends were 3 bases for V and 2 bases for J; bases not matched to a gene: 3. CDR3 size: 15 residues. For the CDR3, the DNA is TGTGCCAGCAGCTTCCTACAGGGGGCTGGAAACACCATATATTTT. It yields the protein CASSFLQGAGNTIYF.

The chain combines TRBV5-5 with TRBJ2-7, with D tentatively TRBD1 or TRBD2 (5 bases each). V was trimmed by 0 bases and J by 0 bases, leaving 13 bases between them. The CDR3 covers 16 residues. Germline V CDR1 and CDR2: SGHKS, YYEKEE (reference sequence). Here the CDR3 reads CASSLAPGRYSYEQYF. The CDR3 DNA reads TGTGCCAGCAGCTTGGCCCCGGGACGTTACTCCTACGAGCAGTACTTC.

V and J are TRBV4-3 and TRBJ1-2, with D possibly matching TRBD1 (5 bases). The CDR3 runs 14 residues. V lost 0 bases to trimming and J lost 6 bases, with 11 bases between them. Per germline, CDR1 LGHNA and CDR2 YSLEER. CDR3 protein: CASSQDHEGDGYTF. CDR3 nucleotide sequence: TGCGCCAGCAGCCAAGATCACGAAGGGGATGGCTACACCTTC.